A single sample gave rise to the 15 T cell receptor beta chains below, sequenced in a study of blood T cell repertoires in COVID-19. The data were produced by immunoSEQ multiplex PCR, yet TCRdb's version contains in-frame clones alone and is incomplete. The data hold over 200,000 clones, with 88% observed a single time. The material sequenced was peripheral blood. These receptors were taken from a woman aged 25 to 39 with acute or convalescent COVID-19.

The V and J genes are TRBV6-1 and TRBJ2-1; D perhaps matches TRBD2 (5 bases). V was pared by 3 bases and J by 0 bases, with 9 bases between. The CDR3 sequence is 15 residues long. Germline V gene lookup returns CDR1 MNHNS and CDR2 SASEGT. DNA for the CDR3: TGTGCCAGCAGTGACCGGGGAAGCTCCTACAATGAGCAGTTCTTC. Encoded protein: CASSDRGSSYNEQFF.

This clone was detected only once. The chain joins TRBV7-3 to TRBJ2-3, with TRBD2 matching 12 bases. Losses at the gene ends were 6 bases for V and 4 bases for J; bases not matched to a gene: 17. The germline V gene has CDR1 SGHTA and CDR2 FQGTGA. The CDR3 loop spans 19 amino acids. CDR3 region: CASRPKGTSGRRLADTQYF. The CDR3 DNA reads as TGTGCCAGCAGACCTAAGGGTACTAGCGGGAGGAGGTTAGCAGATACGCAGTATTTT.

A single count supports this clone. The chain uses TRBV6-2 or TRBV6-3 and TRBJ1-6; D not resolved. Germline V gene data show CDR1 as MNHEY and CDR2 as SVGEGT. The CDR3 extends over 16 amino acids. Trimming cost V 1 base and J 10 bases, with 17 bases left between them. The CDR3 loop is CASSYYTGLGGSPLHF. CDR3 coding DNA: TGTGCCAGCAGTTACTATACGGGGTTGGGAGGATCACCCCTCCACTTT.

The chain employs TRBV24-1 and TRBJ2-1, with D possibly TRBD1 on 6 matching bases. The CDR3 is made up of 18 amino acids. Germline V gene lookup returns CDR1 KGHDR and CDR2 SFDVKD. V gave up 5 bases and J gave up 7 bases, with 26 bases separating them. Here the CDR3 reads CATSAGRGKAKTWNEQFF. DNA for the CDR3: TGTGCCACCAGTGCTGGCAGGGGTAAAGCAAAGACATGGAATGAGCAGTTCTTC.

V is TRBV3-1 (or the pseudogene TRBV3-2) and J is TRBJ1-6; weak D call: TRBD1 (5 bases). V gave up 0 bases and J gave up 13 bases, with 19 bases separating them. CDR1 is LGHDT, CDR2 YNNKEL, per germline (reference sequence). The CDR3 contains 16 residues. CDR3 DNA sequence: TGTGCCAGCAGCCAAGATATGGGCAGCGCCGGGGGTCCCCTCCACTTT. Translating it yields CASSQDMGSAGGPLHF.

This chain uses TRBV6-2 or TRBV6-3 with TRBJ1-1, with D perhaps matching TRBD1 (5 bases). The CDR3 is 15 amino acids. V lost 0 bases and J 4 bases, leaving 12 bases between the germline ends. CDR1 MNHEY and CDR2 SVGEGT come from the germline V gene. As DNA, the CDR3 is TGTGCCAGCAGTTACTCGCCAGGGCGAGGCACTGAAGCTTTCTTT. Residues: CASSYSPGRGTEAFF.

The chain has TRBV11-2 and TRBJ2-5; TRBD2 agrees at 13 bases. The length of the CDR3 is 15 residues. The J segment lost 5 bases and the V segment lost 4 bases, leaving 4 bases of the junction unmatched. Germline V gene data show CDR1 as SGHAT and CDR2 as FQNNGV. The CDR3 protein is CASSSGLAGRETQYF. The CDR3 DNA reads as TGTGCCAGCAGCTCGGGACTAGCGGGGAGGGAGACCCAGTACTTC.

J is TRBJ1-6 and V is TRBV30, with TRBD1 matching 8 bases. The CDR3 covers 14 residues. The germline V gene encodes CDR1 GTSNPN and CDR2 SVGIG (reference sequence). V lost 2 bases, J lost 10 bases, and 7 bases stayed unmatched. The CDR3 sequence: CAWSTGGQGSPLHF. In DNA form, the CDR3 reads TGTGCCTGGAGTACCGGCGGACAGGGATCACCCCTCCACTTT.

This chain joins TRBV5-8 and TRBJ2-5, with 7 bases aligning to TRBD2. Germline V gene data show CDR1 as SGHTS and CDR2 as YDEGEE. The CDR3 covers 14 residues. Unmatched junction bases numbered 8, after V lost 6 bases and J lost 3 bases. CDR3 region: CASTRGETEETQYF. As DNA, the CDR3 is TGTGCCAGCACCCGGGGGGAGACCGAAGAGACCCAGTACTTC.

The rearrangement links TRBV6-1 to TRBJ1-2; tentative D call: TRBD1 (5 bases). Germline values: CDR1 MNHNS, CDR2 SASEGT. The CDR3 consists of 14 residues. Trimming stripped 1 base from V and 5 bases from J, with 11 bases between. The CDR3 spells CASSEVGQGYGYTF. CDR3 nucleotide sequence: TGTGCCAGCAGTGAAGTCGGCCAGGGATATGGCTACACCTTC.

This clone is a singleton in its sample. The chain has TRBV19 and TRBJ1-2; tentatively, D is TRBD1 (5 bases). CDR3 length: 18 amino acids. V was shortened by 1 base and J by 2 bases, with 20 bases between the two germline ends. In germline, CDR1 is LNHDA, CDR2 SQIVND (reference sequence). CDR3 sequence: CASSIAGAAGHRNYGYTF. The CDR3 DNA sequence: TGTGCCAGTAGTATAGCTGGGGCGGCAGGGCATCGGAACTATGGCTACACCTTC.

CDR3 DNA: TGTGCCAGTACCCCCGGTTCTAGCCGAACTAGCACAGATACGCAGTATTTT. Translated: CASTPGSSRTSTDTQYF. This chain connects TRBV19 to TRBJ2-3; D perhaps matches TRBD2 (5 bases). Trimming left V 7 bases short and J 0 bases short, with 20 bases between. Germline V gene data show CDR1 as LNHDA and CDR2 as SQIVND (reference sequence). The CDR3 runs to 17 residues.

A single count supports this clone. The genes are TRBV30 and TRBJ2-1, with 8 bases aligning to TRBD2. The CDR3 spans 15 residues. The J segment lost 8 bases and the V segment lost 0 bases, leaving 9 bases of the junction unmatched. Germline loops: CDR1 GTSNPN, CDR2 SVGIG (reference sequence). The CDR3 region has the DNA TGTGCCTGGAGTGTAGGACTAGCCCCGGGCGATGAGCAGTTCTTC. Translation gives CAWSVGLAPGDEQFF.

This CDR3 reads CASSIFTRDNQPQHF. For the CDR3, the DNA is TGTGCCAGTAGTATTTTCACCCGGGACAATCAGCCCCAGCATTTT. The chain recombines TRBV19 with TRBJ1-5; no reliable D call. V was trimmed by 3 bases and J by 3 bases, leaving 12 bases between them. The CDR3 consists of 15 residues. From germline, CDR1 is LNHDA and CDR2 SQIVND (reference sequence).

This clone was found once. CDR3 loop: CASSESRLNSGNTIYF. The DNA of the CDR3 is TGTGCCAGCAGTGAATCCCGACTGAACTCTGGAAACACCATATATTTT. This chain connects TRBV25-1 to TRBJ1-3; D remains ambiguous. Germline V gene data show CDR1 as MGHDK and CDR2 as SYGVNS. The V gene lost 1 base and the J gene lost 0 bases, with 10 bases spanning the gap. The CDR3 spans 16 residues.